This T cell receptor beta chain was profiled in a study of cytomegalovirus exposure and HLA in healthy donors (dated 2017 in TCRdb). Turning to the overall study: In an earlier analysis of some 550 of the donors, under 300 Gb of sequence data and 117 million unique TCR beta sequences from approximately 180 million T cells were reported. Both class I and class II loci were covered by HLA typing, at four-digit resolution. An earlier analysis of approximately 640 of the donors applied high-throughput TCR beta sequencing to assess whether each TCR beta V gene segment acted as functional or pseudogenic. To study patterns of TCR occurrence, a later analysis re-analyzed previously published TCR beta repertoires from just over 650 donors and added high-resolution HLA genotyping. Using immunosequencing, the study profiled T cell repertoires from 500 to 800 subjects and related those repertoires to cytomegalovirus serostatus. Across 398 genotyped donors of the cohort, an average of about 240,000 unique TCR beta nucleotide sequences per donor were sequenced, and roughly a sixth of those sequences were non-productive. Alongside the repertoire data, information on donor age, sex, ethnicity and CMV serostatus was compiled. Rather than drawing on any new phenotypic data, the later analysis identified candidate immune exposures from TCR beta sequences and the way those sequences occurred across donors. In a later genetic analysis, genome-wide SNP genotypes for about three fifths of the roughly 670 donors were used, and that subset was treated as a discovery cohort. Typing coverage varied by locus: roughly 629-640 donors for A, B, C, DRB1 and DQB1; approximately 500 for DQA1; approximately 570 for DPA1; approximately 470 for DPB1. A separate validation cohort of some 130 different subjects was used in addition to the roughly 700-subject first cohort. An early release that covered about 600 HLA-typed donors contained approximately 320 gigabases of sequencing data and 65 million to 100 million unique TCR sequences. Roughly five DR-DQ haplotypes were treated as single units for association and clustering because of strong linkage in the cohort. To predict cytomegalovirus infection status, the study combined high-throughput TCR immunosequencing, statistical association of individual TCRs with disease status, and machine learning. The genetic ancestry cluster associated with self-reported Caucasian donors included 81% of the 300 to 400 genotyped donors. The study aimed to test whether cataloging public T cell receptors could reveal signatures of past pathogen exposure. Every repertoire in the discovery cohort had been generated on one and the same sequencing platform. Results the study describes overall, beyond this receptor: It was suggested by the authors that the approach could potentially be generalized to other disease states and immunological phenotypes. A later analysis found that most CMV-associated TCR beta chains appeared HLA-restricted, with HLA associations seemingly driven largely by CMV exposure. The presence/absence analyses assumed that sequencing depth was roughly uniform across donors, and that assumption may not be true. A further reported finding was that TCR beta sequences accurately predicted the HLA-A and HLA-B alleles for most subjects in the first cohort. Three of the identified cytomegalovirus-associated TCR beta chains were confirmed in vitro to be specific for cytomegalovirus antigens. Correlated functional status among segregating V segments might reflect linkage disequilibrium, but an unknown experimental factor could not be ruled out. Because HLA typing was missing for some donors at each locus, association tests included only the typed subset. Several of the top co-occurrence clusters appeared to be linked to parvovirus B19, influenza, CMV and Epstein-Barr virus, according to a later analysis. Strong co-occurrence of HLA alleles, especially DR and DQ, made assigning TCR associations to individual alleles difficult. Compared with equally common non-associated chains, HLA-associated TCR beta chains in a later analysis were more clonally expanded and had lower generation probabilities. Immune exposure information for the cohort was limited to CMV serostatus. The classifier was reported to diagnose cytomegalovirus status with high specificity and sensitivity in both the original cohort and the validation cohort. At a false discovery rate of 0.05, a later analysis linked some 17,000 TCR beta sequences to specific HLA alleles. Because counts were too low, seventeen rarely observed V segments, including chromosome 9 orphons, were left out of the earlier analysis of some 640 of the donors. According to a later genetic analysis, donors in an Asian-associated ancestry cluster had fewer N-insertions in productive TCRs than the roughly 670-donor mean. Broadly in line with IMGT annotations, most TCR beta V segments showed up in productive rearrangements about 87% or about 30% of the time in an earlier analysis of several hundred of the donors. In a later genetic analysis, a missense DCLRE1C variant was associated with V-gene and J-gene trimming of TCR beta chains, and the association was replicated in an independent cohort. The cohort was sequenced for TCR beta chains only, and without alpha or paired-chain data the features that could be detected were limited. A total of 150 or so TCR beta chains were listed by the study as associated with cytomegalovirus. While some public TCRs were present in many individuals, most TCR sequences turned up only very rarely across donors. A group of highly shared sequence variants was considered likely to be a technical artifact of the sequencing pipeline. In a later analysis, TCR association rates were found to vary across HLA loci, with the most associated TCRs seen for DRB1 alleles and the fewest for HLA-C alleles.

As to this clone: The antigen this receptor binds is unknown. Per-nucleotide qualities are absent, and no much larger clonotype sits a single base away.

The library was prepared using the immunoSEQ multiplex PCR assay. The multiplex PCR relied on a mix of 60 forward primers for TCR Vbeta segments and 13 reverse primers for TCR Jbeta segments. The CDR3 region of rearranged TCR beta genes was amplified from genomic DNA by a multiplex PCR assay. The amplified TCR beta libraries were sequenced on the Illumina HiSeq System as 87-base-pair reads. The authors' analysis ran thus. A later analysis tallied 80 million to 95 million unique TCR beta chains across the 666 repertoires, and about 10 million of those chains were shared by two or more donors. To remove PCR and sequencing errors, raw reads were error-corrected and collapsed into unique sequences using a nearest-neighbor algorithm that merged closely related sequences. CDR3 sequences were aligned to IMGT reference sequences to assign V, D and J gene segments. For a sequence to be retained, a match of at least six nucleotides was required to both a V gene segment and a J gene segment. A rearrangement was called productive if the CDR3 had no stop codons and remained in frame with V and J, and every other rearrangement was called non-productive. CDR3 was defined by IMGT convention, running from the second conserved V-encoded cysteine to the conserved J-encoded phenylalanine. Sequences without an unambiguous match to a single V gene segment were excluded from the earlier analysis of a few hundred of the donors. An earlier analysis of a few hundred of the donors called V segments functional above 56.7% productive rearrangements and segregating when the between-donor standard deviation exceeded 5%. A statistical classification framework was developed to diagnose cytomegalovirus status using the catalog of TCR beta chain sequences. V and J gene assignment, in a later analysis, came from comparing TCR nucleotide sequences with IMGT/GENE-DB human TR gene sequences. The TCRdist pipeline was used in a later analysis to assign CDR3 sequences and most-parsimonious VDJ recombination scenarios. A later analysis defined each TCR beta chain by its CDR3 amino acid sequence plus V-gene family, and excluded reads lacking a unique V-gene family. A later analysis removed several hundred highly shared, low-generation-probability nucleotide sequences to deal with suspected cross-contamination and a sequencing artifact. In a later analysis, a clonal expansion index for each public chain was calculated from normalized within-repertoire ranks of inferred template counts. A later analysis computed generation probabilities with a VDJ recombination model fitted to out-of-frame rearrangements, and checked the results against IGoR. In a later analysis, TCR-TCR, TCR-HLA and TCR-CMV co-occurrence was scored with hypergeometric tests, and a repertoire-size bias correction was applied to TCR pairs. To estimate false discovery rates, a later analysis permuted the HLA or CMV assignments 20 times. In a later analysis, co-occurring TCRs were grouped with DBSCAN, and TCRdist sequence similarity was added when clustering was performed within HLA-allele-positive subsets. Co-occurrence clustering excluded repertoires with fewer than 30,000 or more than 120,000 public chains, plus five with anomalous nucleotide sharing. The table comes from immuneACCESS by way of TCRdb, which keeps in-frame sequences with V and J called. Part of the clones is missing from these tables; in studies checked, under half for an unresolved V gene and the rest for unknown reasons. Clone size and V and J calls were adopted from that table, with D and trimming inferred from the DNA. For this sample there are some 200,000 clones; roughly 82% appear just once. The ten most abundant clones make up around 3% of the sample.

The cohort consisted of approximately 690 healthy bone marrow donors. At the time of sampling, all cohort members were nominally healthy, though unrecorded immune exposures were likely present. The donor was CMV seropositive and belonged to the group of 250 to 350 seropositive cohort members. Each donor provided a peripheral blood sample, and peripheral blood mononuclear cells were used for TCR beta sequencing. Genomic DNA was extracted from the blood cell samples with the Qiagen DNeasy Blood Extraction Kit. The source is a woman aged 45-59 years in good health and CMV-seropositive. Sequenced material: PBMCs.

The CDR3 here reads CASSLSGQRGKETQYF. The DNA reads TGTGCCAGCAGCTTGAGTGGCCAGCGGGGTAAAGAGACCCAGTACTTC. Recombination connected TRBV5-4 to TRBJ2-5; 7 middle bases align to TRBD2. CDR1 SGHNT and CDR2 YYREEE were looked up in the germline V gene (reference sequence). Germline trimming: 1 base from V, 3 bases from J; junction bases outside gene matches: 9. The CDR3 contains 16 residues, cysteine and phenylalanine counted. Only the CDR3 DNA is retained, 48 bases long and in frame from the first base.